Reported below is one T cell receptor beta chain. One junction end does not reproduce the germline sequence, and a read error may be involved. The data were taken from a study of blood T cells in healthy people across ages. Through a sample-barcoded 5' primer and a J-beta primer mix, a second PCR was run for roughly 6 to 11 cycles. TCRdb processed the 5' RACE reads anew with MiXCR; each CDR3 protein has one entry. The sample yields roughly 1.9 million distinct CDR3 sequences, about two fifths seen once. CDR1 and CDR2 from the germline V gene are SGHRS and YFSETQ. The CDR3 consists of 15 residues. Sequencing was done on a sample of blood. The sequence derives from a human donor in good health. The chain links TRBV5-1 to TRBJ1-2; no clear D gene. The CDR3 spells CASSLALFTGDGHTF. The CDR3, as DNA: TGCGCCAGCAGCTTGGCATTATTCACGGGTGATGGCCACACCTTC.